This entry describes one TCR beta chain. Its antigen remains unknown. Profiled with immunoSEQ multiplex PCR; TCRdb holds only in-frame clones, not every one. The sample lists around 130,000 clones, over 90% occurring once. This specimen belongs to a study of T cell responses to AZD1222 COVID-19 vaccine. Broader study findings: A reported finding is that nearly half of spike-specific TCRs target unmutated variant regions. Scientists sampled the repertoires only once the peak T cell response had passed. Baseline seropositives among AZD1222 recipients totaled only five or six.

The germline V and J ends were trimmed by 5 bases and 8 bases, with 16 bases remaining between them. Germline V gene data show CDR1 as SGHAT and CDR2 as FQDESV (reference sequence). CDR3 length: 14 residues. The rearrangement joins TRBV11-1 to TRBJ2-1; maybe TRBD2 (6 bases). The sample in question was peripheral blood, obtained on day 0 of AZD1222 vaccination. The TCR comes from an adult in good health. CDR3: CASSIGGATDEQFF. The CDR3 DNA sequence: TGTGCCAGCAGCATTGGCGGGGCCACGGATGAGCAGTTCTTC.